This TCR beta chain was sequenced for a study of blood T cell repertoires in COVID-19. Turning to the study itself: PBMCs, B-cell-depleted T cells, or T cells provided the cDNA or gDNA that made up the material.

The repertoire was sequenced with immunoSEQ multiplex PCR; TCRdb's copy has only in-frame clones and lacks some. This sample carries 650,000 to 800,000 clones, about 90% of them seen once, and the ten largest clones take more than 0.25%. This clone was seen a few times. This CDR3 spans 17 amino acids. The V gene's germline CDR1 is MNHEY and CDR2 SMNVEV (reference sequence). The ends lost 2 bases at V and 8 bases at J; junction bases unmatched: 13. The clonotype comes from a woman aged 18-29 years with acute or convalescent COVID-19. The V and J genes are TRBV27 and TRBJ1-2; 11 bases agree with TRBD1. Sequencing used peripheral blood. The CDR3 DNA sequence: TGTGCCAGCAGTTTAGGGACAGGGGGACCCCTTTCTCGGGGCTACACCTTC. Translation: CASSLGTGGPLSRGYTF.